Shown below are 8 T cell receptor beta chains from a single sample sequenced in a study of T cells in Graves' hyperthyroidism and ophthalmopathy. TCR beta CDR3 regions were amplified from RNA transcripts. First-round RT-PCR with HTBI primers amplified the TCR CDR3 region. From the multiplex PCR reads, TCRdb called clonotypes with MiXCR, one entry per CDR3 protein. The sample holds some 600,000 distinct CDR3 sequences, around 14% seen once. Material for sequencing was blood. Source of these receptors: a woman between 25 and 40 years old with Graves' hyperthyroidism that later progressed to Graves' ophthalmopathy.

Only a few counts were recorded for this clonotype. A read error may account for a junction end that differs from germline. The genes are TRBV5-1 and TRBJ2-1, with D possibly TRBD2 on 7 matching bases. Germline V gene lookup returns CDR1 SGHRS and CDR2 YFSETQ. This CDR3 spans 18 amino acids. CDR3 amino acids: CASSSGGLGGSSYNERFF. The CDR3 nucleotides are TGCGCCAGCAGCTCGGGGGGCCTTGGAGGGAGCTCCTACAATGAGCGGTTCTTC.

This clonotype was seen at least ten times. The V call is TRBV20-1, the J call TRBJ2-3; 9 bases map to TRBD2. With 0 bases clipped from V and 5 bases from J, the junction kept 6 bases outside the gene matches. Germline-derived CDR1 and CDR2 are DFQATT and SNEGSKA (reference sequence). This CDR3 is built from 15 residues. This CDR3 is CSARDYSGSGDTQYF. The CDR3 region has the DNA TGCAGTGCTAGAGATTATAGCGGGAGCGGAGATACGCAGTATTTT.

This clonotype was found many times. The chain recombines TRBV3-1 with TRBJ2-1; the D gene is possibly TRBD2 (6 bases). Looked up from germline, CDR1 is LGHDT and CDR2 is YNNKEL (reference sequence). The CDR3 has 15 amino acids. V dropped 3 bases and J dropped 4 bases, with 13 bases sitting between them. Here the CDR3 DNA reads TGTGCCAGCAGCCATTTATTAGCGGAGTACAATGAGCAGTTCTTC. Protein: CASSHLLAEYNEQFF.

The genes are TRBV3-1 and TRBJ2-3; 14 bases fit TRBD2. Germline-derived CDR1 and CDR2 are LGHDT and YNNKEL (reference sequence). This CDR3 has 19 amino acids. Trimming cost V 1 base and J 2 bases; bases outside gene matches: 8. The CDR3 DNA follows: TGTGCCAGCAGCCAAGCCGGGACTAGCGGGAGTCGATTCACAGATACGCAGTATTTT. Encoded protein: CASSQAGTSGSRFTDTQYF.

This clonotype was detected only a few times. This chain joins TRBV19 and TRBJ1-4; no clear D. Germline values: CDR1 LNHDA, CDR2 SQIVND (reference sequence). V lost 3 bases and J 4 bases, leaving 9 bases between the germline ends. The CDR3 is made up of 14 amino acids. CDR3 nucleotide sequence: TGTGCCAGTAGTATGGCAGGTGTTAATGAAAAACTGTTTTTT. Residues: CASSMAGVNEKLFF.

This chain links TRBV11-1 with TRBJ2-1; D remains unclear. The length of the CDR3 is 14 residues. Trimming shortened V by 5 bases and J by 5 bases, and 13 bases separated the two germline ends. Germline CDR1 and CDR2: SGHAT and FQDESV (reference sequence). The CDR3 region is CASSREGWNNEQFF. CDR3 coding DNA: TGTGCCAGCAGCAGGGAAGGTTGGAACAATGAGCAGTTCTTC.

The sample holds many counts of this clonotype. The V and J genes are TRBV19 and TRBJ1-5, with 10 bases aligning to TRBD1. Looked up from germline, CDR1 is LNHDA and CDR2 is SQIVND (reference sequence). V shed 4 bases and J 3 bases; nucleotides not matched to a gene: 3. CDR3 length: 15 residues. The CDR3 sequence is CASSRGQGNNQPQHF. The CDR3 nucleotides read TGTGCCAGTAGTAGGGGACAGGGGAACAATCAGCCCCAGCATTTT. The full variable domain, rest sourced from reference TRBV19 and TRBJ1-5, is DGGITQSPKYLFRKEGQNVTLSCEQNLNHDAMYWYRQDPGQGLRLIYYSQIVNDFQKGDIAEGYSVSREKKESFPLTVTSAQKNPTAFYLCASSRGQGNNQPQHFGDGTRLSIL.

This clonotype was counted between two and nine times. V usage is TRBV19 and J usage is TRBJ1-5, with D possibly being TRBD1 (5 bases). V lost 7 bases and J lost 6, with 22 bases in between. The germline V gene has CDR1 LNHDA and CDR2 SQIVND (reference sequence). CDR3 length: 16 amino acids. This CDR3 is CASNHPQEGRGQPQHF. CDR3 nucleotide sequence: TGTGCCAGTAACCACCCTCAGGAGGGGCGGGGTCAGCCCCAGCATTTT.